Presented here are 22 T cell receptor beta chains from one specimen sequenced in a study of blood T cells in healthy people across ages. It was with a sample-barcoded 5' primer and a J-beta primer mix that a second PCR of about 6 to 11 cycles was run. Each CDR3 protein gets one entry after TCRdb re-called the 5' RACE reads with MiXCR. The table lists some 850,000 distinct CDR3 sequences, about 26% of them singletons. These same records also appear under a second study, on T cells of mothers and their children.

Material for sequencing was blood. The receptors shown here come from a boy younger than 18 in good health.

DNA of the CDR3: TGCGCCAGCAGCTCGGGTGAGAGGACTGAAGCTTTCTTT. Its translation: CASSSGERTEAFF. The chain is built from TRBV5-1 and TRBJ1-1, with D hard to call. Trimming removed 3 bases at V and 5 bases at J, with 11 bases between. This CDR3 has 13 amino acids. The germline V gene has CDR1 SGHRS and CDR2 YFSETQ. The whole variable domain, filled in from reference TRBV5-1 and TRBJ1-1, reads KAGVTQTPRYLIKTRGQQVTLSCSPISGHRSVSWYQQTPGQGLQFLFEYFSETQRNKGNFPGRFSGRQFSNSRSEMNVSTLELGDSALYLCASSSGERTEAFFGQGTRLTVV.

This clonotype was observed at least ten times. V and J are TRBV2 and TRBJ2-5, with TRBD1 identical over 10 bases. V lost 6 bases and J lost 6; bases outside the gene matches: 7. CDR3 size: 14 residues. Germline CDR1 SNHLY, CDR2 FYNNEI. The CDR3 nucleotides are TGTGCCAGCAGCGACAGGGGGCGCGGGAAGACCCAGTACTTC. The encoded protein is CASSDRGRGKTQYF.

This clonotype was counted between two and nine times. The chain has TRBV6-2 or TRBV6-3 and TRBJ2-5; D is unresolved. The germline V and J ends were trimmed by 0 bases and 9 bases, with 11 bases remaining between them. CDR1 is MNHEY and CDR2 is SVGEGT in the germline V gene. The CDR3 has 13 residues. This CDR3 is CASSYSNLRSQYF. In DNA form, the CDR3 reads TGTGCCAGCAGTTACTCGAATCTGAGGTCCCAGTACTTC.

This chain joins TRBV20-1 and TRBJ2-5; D could derive from TRBD1 or TRBD2 (5 bases each). The CDR3 totals 14 residues. CDR1 is DFQATT, CDR2 SNEGSKA, per germline (reference sequence). Trimming cost V 2 bases and J 3 bases, with 13 bases left between them. The CDR3: CSARSRGSEETQYF. The CDR3 DNA is TGCAGTGCTAGAAGTCGGGGCAGTGAAGAGACCCAGTACTTC.

The chain links TRBV12-3 or TRBV12-4 to TRBJ2-3, with 8 bases aligning to TRBD1. The CDR3 totals 16 residues. The V gene end was trimmed by 6 bases and the J gene end by 4 bases; junction bases not matched to a gene: 12. The CDR3 here is CASSLLQGVFADTQYF. DNA of the CDR3: TGTGCCAGCAGCCTTCTACAGGGGGTATTCGCAGATACGCAGTATTTT.

This clonotype was observed a few times. V gene TRBV5-1 combines with J gene TRBJ2-7; unclear D gene. V shed 0 bases and J shed 9 bases, with 19 bases lying between them. This CDR3 is 15 amino acids long. From germline, CDR1 is SGHRS and CDR2 YFSETQ. As DNA, the CDR3 is TGCGCCAGCAGCTTGGAAGAGGACCCCTACGAGCGGCAGTACTTC. Translation: CASSLEEDPYERQYF.

Only a few counts were recorded for this clonotype. V and J are TRBV28 and TRBJ2-5, with 7 bases identical to TRBD2. Trimming cost V 6 bases and J 1 base; bases outside gene matches: 17. CDR3 length: 18 amino acids. Germline V gene lookup returns CDR1 MDHEN and CDR2 SYDVKM. CDR3 bases: TGTGCCAGCAGCCCCCGCCCAATATCCAGCGGGGCCCAAGAGACCCAGTACTTC. Its protein is CASSPRPISSGAQETQYF.

The rearrangement uses TRBV18 and TRBJ2-5; either TRBD1 or TRBD2 may supply D (5 bases each). The CDR3 sequence is 14 residues long. From germline, CDR1 is KGHSH and CDR2 LQKENI. The V and J ends lost 2 bases and 2 bases respectively, with 9 bases between them. Here the CDR3 reads CASSPVREQETQYF. The CDR3, as DNA: TGTGCCAGCTCACCAGTCAGGGAGCAAGAGACCCAGTACTTC.

In nucleotides, the CDR3 is TGCAGTGCTAGCGGGAGTGGGCGGAATGAGCAGTTCTTC. This sequence encodes CSASGSGRNEQFF. J is TRBJ2-1 and V is TRBV20-1; possibly TRBD2 for D (6 bases). V lost 3 bases to trimming and J lost 7 bases, with 13 bases between them. CDR1 DFQATT and CDR2 SNEGSKA come from the germline V gene (reference sequence). The CDR3 has 13 amino acids.

In its sample, this clonotype was seen a few times. This rearrangement joins TRBV20-1 to TRBJ1-5, with TRBD1 as a possible D gene (5 bases). This CDR3 has 13 residues. The germline V and J ends were trimmed by 5 bases and 3 bases, with 11 bases remaining between them. The germline gives CDR1 DFQATT, CDR2 SNEGSKA (reference sequence). CDR3 residues: CSASGAPNQPQHF. DNA for the CDR3: TGCAGTGCTTCCGGGGCCCCCAATCAGCCCCAGCATTTT.

This clonotype was found once. The chain joins TRBV5-1 to TRBJ2-5; D unresolved. This CDR3 contains 15 residues. The V end was cut by 6 bases, the J end by 5 bases, with 20 bases between. Per germline, CDR1 SGHRS and CDR2 YFSETQ. The CDR3 bases are TGCGCCAGCATTTCTGAAACTGGCTCAGATGAGACCCAGTACTTC. Translating gives CASISETGSDETQYF.

The chain employs TRBV7-3 and TRBJ2-1; TRBD1 or TRBD2 may be the D gene (5 bases each). Trimming pared 0 bases from V and 4 bases from J, leaving 16 bases between. CDR3 length: 17 amino acids. Germline assignment: CDR1 SGHTA and CDR2 FQGTGA. The CDR3 is CASSLTHSGAIYNEQFF. CDR3 nucleotide sequence: TGTGCCAGCAGCTTAACACACTCCGGGGCAATATACAATGAGCAGTTCTTC.

This chain uses TRBV6-1 with TRBJ1-1; 10 bases map to TRBD1. Germline CDR1 reads MNHNS; CDR2 reads SASEGT. With 5 bases clipped from V and 0 bases from J, the junction kept 9 bases outside the gene matches. CDR3 length: 17 amino acids. The CDR3 DNA reads as TGTGCCAGCAGTCTCCAAGGGACAGGGGTGATGAACACTGAAGCTTTCTTT. It codes for CASSLQGTGVMNTEAFF.

In its sample, this clonotype was seen a few times. The J gene is TRBJ2-3, the V gene TRBV29-1; the match to TRBD2 covers 7 bases. Germline V gene sequence: CDR1 SQVTM, CDR2 ANQGSEA. CDR3 size: 15 residues. V shed 4 bases and J 9 bases; nucleotides not matched to a gene: 16. CDR3: CSVAPQSGALGTQYF. The CDR3 bases are TGCAGCGTTGCCCCCCAAAGCGGGGCCTTAGGCACGCAGTATTTT.

V gene TRBV7-9 combines with J gene TRBJ2-4; D unresolved. Trimming shortened V by 5 bases and J by 2 bases, and 22 bases separated the two germline ends. The CDR3 runs to 18 residues. CDR1 SEHNR and CDR2 FQNEAQ come from the germline V gene (reference sequence). CDR3: CASSPVPQVPLTKNIQYF. The CDR3 DNA reads TGTGCCAGCAGCCCCGTCCCTCAGGTCCCCTTAACCAAAAACATTCAGTACTTC.

This clonotype was counted a single time. Germline is not matched at one junction end, which may reflect a read error. V and J are TRBV2 and TRBJ1-4, with unresolved D. This CDR3 comprises 15 residues. Per germline, CDR1 SNHLY and CDR2 FYNNEI. DNA for the CDR3: TGTGCCAGCACCTCGCAGGAGGGCAGTAATGAAAGACTGTTTTTT. Translation gives CASTSQEGSNERLFF.

Only a few counts were recorded for this clonotype. The gene calls are TRBV3-1 and TRBJ1-2; the D gene is possibly TRBD1 (6 bases). The V gene lost 6 bases and the J gene lost 2 bases, with 13 bases spanning the gap. The V gene's germline CDR1 is LGHDT and CDR2 YNNKEL (reference sequence). The length of the CDR3 is 14 residues. DNA for the CDR3: TGTGCCAGCAGTTATTGGGGGCCCAACTATGGCTACACCTTC. The encoded protein is CASSYWGPNYGYTF. The full variable domain, its missing parts supplied by reference TRBV3-1 and TRBJ1-2, is DTAVSQTPKYLVTQMGNDKSIKCEQNLGHDTMYWYKQDSKKFLKIMFSYNNKELIINETVPNRFSPKSPDKAHLNLHINSLELGDSAVYFCASSYWGPNYGYTFGSGTRLTVV.

This clonotype showed up just a few times. The chain links TRBV7-3 to TRBJ2-3; a weak D match, TRBD1 (6 bases). The V end was cut by 0 bases, the J end by 5 bases, with 6 bases between. Germline V gene data show CDR1 as SGHTA and CDR2 as FQGTGA. The CDR3 length is 13 residues. For the CDR3, the DNA is TGTGCCAGCAGCTTAACAGGGGGAGATACGCAGTATTTT. As protein: CASSLTGGDTQYF.

The chain uses TRBV20-1 and TRBJ1-1; tentatively, D is TRBD1 (5 bases). Trimming pared 6 bases from V and 7 bases from J, leaving 12 bases between. This CDR3 has 11 amino acids. The V gene's germline CDR1 is DFQATT and CDR2 SNEGSKA (reference sequence). CDR3 protein: CSAKTAFEAFF. Here the CDR3 DNA reads TGCAGTGCGAAGACAGCTTTTGAAGCTTTCTTT.

This clonotype was observed a few times. The J gene is TRBJ2-2, the V gene TRBV10-2, with TRBD2 matching 8 bases. Trimming took 7 bases from V and 6 from J; bases not matched to a gene: 10. The germline V gene has CDR1 WSHSY and CDR2 SAAADI. The CDR3 runs 15 residues. The CDR3 nucleotides are TGCGCCAGCACACCAACGGGGGGGCTGGCCGGGGAGCTGTTTTTT. Encoded protein: CASTPTGGLAGELFF.

V usage is TRBV5-5 and J usage is TRBJ2-1; D unresolved. Germline CDR1 SGHKS, CDR2 YYEKEE (reference sequence). V lost 0 bases, J lost 9 bases, and 10 bases lay in between. CDR3 length equals 13 residues. The CDR3 nucleotides read TGTGCCAGCAGCTTGGCCGGCGGCCTTGAGCAGTTCTTC. It is translated as CASSLAGGLEQFF.

This clonotype was seen a few times. Relative to the germline gene, one junction end is altered; a read error may explain this. This chain uses TRBV24-1 with TRBJ2-5; perhaps TRBD2 as D (6 bases). Germline CDR1 KGHDR, CDR2 SFDVKD. This CDR3 has 13 amino acids. This CDR3 is CATRGLPGEIQYF. The CDR3 nucleotides read TGTGCCACCAGAGGACTGCCGGGAGAGATCCAGTACTTC.